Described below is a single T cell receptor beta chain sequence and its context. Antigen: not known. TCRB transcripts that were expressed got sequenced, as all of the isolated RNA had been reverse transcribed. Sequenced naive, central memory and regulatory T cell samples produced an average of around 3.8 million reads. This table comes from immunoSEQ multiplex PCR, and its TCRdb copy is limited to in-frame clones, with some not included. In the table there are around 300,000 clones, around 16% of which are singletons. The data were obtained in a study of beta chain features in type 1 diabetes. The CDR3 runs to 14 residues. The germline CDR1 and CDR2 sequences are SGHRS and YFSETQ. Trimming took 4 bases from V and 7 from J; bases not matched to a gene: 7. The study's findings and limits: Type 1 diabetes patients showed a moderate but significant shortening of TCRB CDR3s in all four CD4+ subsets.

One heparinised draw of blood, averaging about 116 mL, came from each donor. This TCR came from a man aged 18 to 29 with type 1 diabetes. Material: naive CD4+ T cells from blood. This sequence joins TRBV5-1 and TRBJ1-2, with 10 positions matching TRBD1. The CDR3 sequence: CASSTTGGATGYTF. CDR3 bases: TGCGCCAGCAGCACGACAGGGGGCGCGACTGGCTACACCTTC. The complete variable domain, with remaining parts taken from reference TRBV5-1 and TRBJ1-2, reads KAGVTQTPRYLIKTRGQQVTLSCSPISGHRSVSWYQQTPGQGLQFLFEYFSETQRNKGNFPGRFSGRQFSNSRSEMNVSTLELGDSALYLCASSTTGGATGYTFGSGTRLTVV.